The next 29 T cell receptor beta chains were all read from a single sample in a study of OX40 agonist ivuxolimab in advanced cancers. Sequenced by immunoSEQ multiplex PCR; TCRdb stores in-frame clones only, minus some. The sample records tens of thousands of clones, roughly 90% being singletons. Material: CD4+ or CD8+ T cells sorted from blood, obtained in a trial of the OX40 agonist ivuxolimab. Receptor source: an adult with an advanced solid tumor such as melanoma, head and neck, liver or kidney cancer.

This clone was observed a few times. The chain links TRBV5-4 to TRBJ1-2; TRBD1 matches at 10 bases. This CDR3 is 14 amino acids long. Germline V gene lookup returns CDR1 SGHNT and CDR2 YYREEE (reference sequence). Trimming cost V 3 bases and J 8 bases; bases outside gene matches: 7. CDR3: CASSSRQGAWGYTF. The CDR3 nucleotides read TGTGCCAGCAGCTCGAGACAGGGGGCCTGGGGCTACACCTTC.

The V gene is TRBV30, the J gene TRBJ2-1, with 9 bases that match TRBD2. Germline loops: CDR1 GTSNPN, CDR2 SVGIG (reference sequence). The CDR3 spans 15 residues. With V trimmed by 4 bases and J by 11 bases, 15 bases remained unmatched. CDR3 bases: TGTGCCTGGACTGGGGCGGGAGGGAACATCAGAAAGCAGTTCTTC. Its translation is CAWTGAGGNIRKQFF.

This chain joins TRBV6-5 and TRBJ2-3, with a possible D match to TRBD2 (7 bases). Looked up from germline, CDR1 is MNHEY and CDR2 is SVGAGI. The CDR3 runs 14 residues. V shed 6 bases and J shed 6 bases, with 16 bases lying between them. The CDR3 is CASRRGGRTDTQYF. Written as DNA, the CDR3 is TGTGCCAGCAGGAGGGGGGGTCGAACCGATACGCAGTATTTT.

J is TRBJ1-1 and V is TRBV9; D is unresolved. CDR1 is SGDLS, CDR2 YYNGEE, per germline. V gave up 2 bases and J gave up 2 bases, with 4 bases separating them. This CDR3 region has 12 residues. The CDR3 nucleotides read TGTGCCAGCAGCGTTTACAACACTGAAGCTTTCTTT. This codes for CASSVYNTEAFF.

The chain is built from TRBV6-6 and TRBJ2-7; tentatively, D is TRBD2 (5 bases). The CDR3 extends over 14 amino acids. Germline CDR1 and CDR2: MNHNY and SVGAGI (reference sequence). V dropped 7 bases and J dropped 5 bases, with 18 bases sitting between them. The CDR3 DNA reads TGTGCCAGCAAAGTGGCTAGCTTGTCCGACGAGCAGTACTTC. This translates into CASKVASLSDEQYF.

The V call is TRBV7-8, the J call TRBJ2-5; D not resolved. Per germline, CDR1 SGHVS and CDR2 FQNEAQ. The V end was cut by 5 bases, the J end by 1 base, with 17 bases between. The CDR3 contains 16 residues. In DNA, the CDR3 is TGTGCCAGCAGCCCTAGGACCAATCGTCCCCAAGAGACCCAGTACTTC. Amino acid sequence: CASSPRTNRPQETQYF.

The rearrangement joins TRBV5-1 to TRBJ2-7; D gene ambiguous. CDR1 and CDR2 (germline): SGHRS, YFSETQ. V lost 2 bases to trimming and J lost 3 bases, with 9 bases between them. This CDR3 has 13 residues. The CDR3 loop is CASSFRVFYEQYF. The DNA of the CDR3 is TGCGCCAGCAGCTTCCGGGTTTTCTACGAGCAGTACTTC.

V usage is TRBV6-5 and J usage is TRBJ2-1; D is undetermined. This CDR3 spans 15 amino acids. Germline V gene lookup returns CDR1 MNHEY and CDR2 SVGAGI. V lost 0 bases to trimming and J lost 0 bases, with 6 bases between them. The CDR3 spells CASSYSADSYNEQFF. CDR3 nucleotide sequence: TGTGCCAGCAGTTACTCGGCTGACTCCTACAATGAGCAGTTCTTC.

The rearrangement joins TRBV4-2 to TRBJ1-1, with TRBD1 identical over 9 bases. V trimming: 4 bases; J trimming: 7 bases; junction bases outside the gene matches: 10. Per the germline V gene, CDR1 is LGHNA and CDR2 is YNFKEQ. The CDR3 is made up of 15 amino acids. In DNA form, the CDR3 reads TGTGCCAGCAGCCGATCATTTGGACAGGGGCGTGAAGCTTTCTTT. Protein product: CASSRSFGQGREAFF.

The rearrangement joins TRBV19 to TRBJ1-5, with 7 bases lining up with TRBD1. CDR3 length: 14 residues. The V gene's germline CDR1 is LNHDA and CDR2 SQIVND (reference sequence). V shed 5 bases and J 2 bases; nucleotides not matched to a gene: 3. The CDR3 DNA sequence: TGTGCCAGTAGTGCCACAGGGGGCAATCAGCCCCAGCATTTT. Amino acid sequence: CASSATGGNQPQHF.

The chain couples TRBV5-6 to TRBJ2-6; unclear D gene. Germline-derived CDR1 and CDR2 are SGHDT and YYEEEE. V gave up 6 bases and J gave up 0 bases, with 22 bases separating them. CDR3 length equals 19 residues. The CDR3 loop reads CASTSRWAQALSGANVLTF. Written as DNA, the CDR3 is TGTGCCAGCACTTCCCGCTGGGCCCAGGCACTCTCTGGGGCCAACGTCCTGACTTTC.

J is TRBJ2-3 and V is TRBV10-3; 9 bases align to TRBD1. The germline V gene encodes CDR1 ENHRY and CDR2 SYGVKD. The CDR3 is 16 amino acids. The V gene end was trimmed by 3 bases and the J gene end by 1 base; junction bases not matched to a gene: 5. In DNA form, the CDR3 reads TGTGCCATCAGTGACGCACGGGACAGGGGCACAGATACGCAGTATTTT. Translation gives CAISDARDRGTDTQYF.

CDR3 amino acids: CASSYQGANEQFF. The CDR3 DNA follows: TGTGCCAGCAGTTACCAGGGTGCGAATGAGCAGTTCTTC. This chain uses TRBV6-5 with TRBJ2-1, with D perhaps TRBD1 (5 bases). The CDR3 sequence is 13 residues long. Germline-derived CDR1 and CDR2 are MNHEY and SVGAGI. V lost 2 bases and J lost 7, with 9 bases in between.

There are a few counts of this clone. V gene TRBV19 combines with J gene TRBJ1-5; D gene uncertain. Deletions cut 3 bases from V and 1 base from J, with 4 bases between. CDR3 size: 13 residues. Germline CDR1 reads LNHDA; CDR2 reads SQIVND (reference sequence). Here the CDR3 reads CASSMMSNQPQHF. The CDR3, as DNA: TGTGCCAGTAGTATGATGAGCAATCAGCCCCAGCATTTT.

The chain carries TRBV6-1 and TRBJ2-7; 10 bases agree with TRBD2. CDR3 length: 15 amino acids. Germline V gene data show CDR1 as MNHNS and CDR2 as SASEGT. V was pared by 3 bases and J by 4 bases, with 6 bases of the junction left unmatched. CDR3 nucleotides: TGTGCCAGCAGTGATATAGCGGGAGGAGTTTACGAGCAGTACTTC. Protein sequence: CASSDIAGGVYEQYF.

The V and J genes are TRBV14 and TRBJ1-1; no definite D call. V was clipped by 3 bases and J by 0 bases, with 2 bases between them. The CDR3 consists of 12 residues. The germline gives CDR1 SGHDN, CDR2 FVKESK. The CDR3 sequence is CASSQVNTEAFF. CDR3 nucleotide sequence: TGTGCCAGCAGCCAGGTGAACACTGAAGCTTTCTTT. The full variable domain, its missing parts supplied by reference TRBV14 and TRBJ1-1, is EAGVTQFPSHSVIEKGQTVTLRCDPISGHDNLYWYRRVMGKEIKFLLHFVKESKQDESGMPNNRFLAERTGGTYSTLKVQPAELEDSGVYFCASSQVNTEAFFGQGTRLTVV.

The chain employs TRBV10-3 and TRBJ2-6; 8 bases agree with TRBD2. V shed 6 bases, J shed 4 bases, and the junction held 8 bases outside the gene matches. CDR1 and CDR2 from the germline V gene are ENHRY and SYGVKD. The CDR3 consists of 16 residues. The CDR3 region is CAISPTGGSGANVLTF. The CDR3 coding sequence is TGTGCCATCAGCCCCACGGGGGGGTCCGGGGCCAACGTCCTGACTTTC.

V usage is TRBV5-4 and J usage is TRBJ2-1; TRBD1 agrees at 10 bases. Germline trimming cut 2 bases from V and 4 bases from J; bases unmatched to any gene: 9. The germline gives CDR1 SGHNT, CDR2 YYREEE (reference sequence). This CDR3 is 17 amino acids long. This CDR3 reads CASSLIRTGGEYNEQFF. CDR3 sequence (DNA): TGTGCCAGCAGCTTAATTCGGACAGGGGGAGAATACAATGAGCAGTTCTTC.

V and J are TRBV21-1 and TRBJ2-3; the table's D call of TRBD1 was not tested on the DNA. TRBV21-1 is a pseudogene locus. The CDR3 spans 16 residues. CDR3 sequence: CASTLRTGGFFDTQYF. The CDR3 DNA is TGTGCCAGCACCCTACGGACAGGGGGCTTTTTTGATACGCAGTATTTT.

V and J are TRBV5-1 and TRBJ2-2; 8 positions agree with TRBD2. The germline V gene has CDR1 SGHRS and CDR2 YFSETQ. The CDR3 consists of 16 residues. With V trimmed by 4 bases and J by 1 base, 6 bases remained unmatched. CDR3 protein: CASSLELAENTGELFF. CDR3 nucleotides: TGCGCCAGCAGCCTGGAACTAGCGGAGAACACCGGGGAGCTGTTTTTT. Looking up the rest from reference TRBV5-1 and TRBJ2-2 gives the full variable domain: KAGVTQTPRYLIKTRGQQVTLSCSPISGHRSVSWYQQTPGQGLQFLFEYFSETQRNKGNFPGRFSGRQFSNSRSEMNVSTLELGDSALYLCASSLELAENTGELFFGEGSRLTVL.

This clone was picked up one time. The rearrangement joins TRBV4-3 to TRBJ2-1; the match to TRBD2 covers 9 bases. Germline CDR1 and CDR2: LGHNA and YSLEER. The CDR3 extends over 16 amino acids. V lost 4 bases and J lost 4; bases outside the gene matches: 8. Written as DNA, the CDR3 is TGCGCCAGCAGCCCTATGGCTCTAGCGGGGTACAATGAGCAGTTCTTC. It is translated as CASSPMALAGYNEQFF.

The rearrangement links TRBV7-2 to TRBJ1-1; a weak D match, TRBD1 (6 bases). V lost 6 bases and J lost 1, with 9 bases in between. The CDR3 spans 13 residues. Looked up from germline, CDR1 is SGHTA and CDR2 is FQGNSA. Written as DNA, the CDR3 is TGTGCCAGCAGTAGACAGGAGAACACTGAAGCTTTCTTT. Translation: CASSRQENTEAFF.

Only a few counts were recorded for this clone. The chain links TRBV10-3 to TRBJ1-1; no definite D call. The ends were cut back, 3 bases at V and 2 bases at J, with 4 bases in the middle. Germline lookup yields CDR1 ENHRY and CDR2 SYGVKD. This CDR3 is built from 12 residues. As DNA, the CDR3 is TGTGCCATCAGTGACATTAACACTGAAGCTTTCTTT. Translation gives CAISDINTEAFF.

This chain links TRBV30 with TRBJ2-2; possible D gene TRBD1, 5 bases. The V end lost 0 bases, the J end lost 7 bases, and 12 bases lay between the germline ends. CDR1 is GTSNPN, CDR2 SVGIG, per germline (reference sequence). This CDR3 has 14 amino acids. This CDR3 is CAWSVQGDSGELFF. The DNA for the CDR3 is TGTGCCTGGAGTGTACAAGGGGATAGCGGGGAGCTGTTTTTT.

The chain combines TRBV19 with TRBJ2-3, with 9 bases matching TRBD1. V lost 6 bases, J lost 4 bases, and 8 bases stayed unmatched. The length of the CDR3 is 15 residues. Germline V gives CDR1 LNHDA, CDR2 SQIVND (reference sequence). The CDR3 region is CASRQGAAGPDTQYF. Written as DNA, the CDR3 is TGTGCCAGTAGACAGGGGGCGGCGGGCCCAGATACGCAGTATTTT.

The chain combines TRBV11-3 with TRBJ2-7; tentative D call: TRBD2 (5 bases). CDR1 SGHNT and CDR2 YENEEA come from the germline V gene. The germline V and J ends were trimmed by 1 base and 0 bases, with 10 bases remaining between them. CDR3 size: 15 residues. CDR3: CASSLGSAASYEQYF. The CDR3, as DNA: TGTGCCAGCAGCTTAGGATCAGCGGCCTCCTACGAGCAGTACTTC.

The chain is built from TRBV9 and TRBJ2-1, with a possible D match to TRBD2 (6 bases). The V gene's germline CDR1 is SGDLS and CDR2 YYNGEE. CDR3 length: 16 residues. Between the trimmed V and J ends, which lost 0 bases and 2 bases, there was a span of 12 bases. This chain's CDR3 is CASSVAPGVTYNEQFF. As DNA, the CDR3 is TGTGCCAGCAGCGTAGCTCCGGGAGTCACCTACAATGAGCAGTTCTTC.

The chain couples TRBV4-3 to TRBJ1-1; D unresolved. The ends were cut back, 3 bases at V and 4 bases at J, with 9 bases in the middle. Per germline, CDR1 LGHNA and CDR2 YSLEER. The CDR3 runs to 13 residues. The CDR3: CASSQTASTEAFF. CDR3 coding DNA: TGCGCCAGCAGCCAGACTGCAAGCACTGAAGCTTTCTTT.

V is TRBV28 and J is TRBJ2-1, with 13 bases lining up with TRBD2. CDR1 and CDR2 (germline): MDHEN, SYDVKM. CDR3 size: 15 residues. The junction had 4 bases not matched to a gene; V was cut back by 4 bases and J by 7 bases. The CDR3 reads CASSSGLAGYNEQFF. In nucleotides, the CDR3 is TGTGCCAGCAGTTCGGGACTAGCGGGATATAATGAGCAGTTCTTC.